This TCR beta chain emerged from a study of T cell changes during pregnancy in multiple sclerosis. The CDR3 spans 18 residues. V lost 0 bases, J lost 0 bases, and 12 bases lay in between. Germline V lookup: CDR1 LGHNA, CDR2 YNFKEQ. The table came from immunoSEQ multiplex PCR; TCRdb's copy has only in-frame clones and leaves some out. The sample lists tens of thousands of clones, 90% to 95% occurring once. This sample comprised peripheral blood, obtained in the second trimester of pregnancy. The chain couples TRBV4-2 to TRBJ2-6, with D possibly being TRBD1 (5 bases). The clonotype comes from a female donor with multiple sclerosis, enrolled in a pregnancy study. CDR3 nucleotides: TGTGCCAGCAGCCAAGAAGGGGTGTCTTACTCTGGGGCCAACGTCCTGACTTTC. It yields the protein CASSQEGVSYSGANVLTF.